The T cell receptor (beta chain) described here comes from a study of cytomegalovirus exposure and HLA in healthy donors. Study results and caveats: In a later analysis, HLA-C alleles had the fewest associated TCRs, DRB1 alleles the most.

CDR1 and CDR2 (germline): SGHRS, YFSETQ. CDR3 length equals 13 residues. Trimming took off 5 bases at V and 2 bases at J, with 10 bases between the two ends. The PCR employed 60 Vbeta primers together with 13 Jbeta primers. TCRdb's copy holds only in-frame clones and misses some; the assay was immunoSEQ multiplex PCR. Counted here are about 130,000 clones, about two thirds occurring once; the ten biggest clones make up approximately 2.6%. This clone was recorded a few times. Its specificity is not known. This CDR3 is also generated by other DNA sequences in the sample. The receptor comes from a human donor in good health. The rearrangement joins TRBV5-1 to TRBJ1-2; perhaps TRBD1 as D (5 bases). The sample consisted of PBMCs. Here the CDR3 DNA reads TGCGCCAGCAGTGACGGGGGGAACTATGGCTACACCTTC. This encodes CASSDGGNYGYTF.